Sequencing of this T cell receptor beta chain was carried out in a study of early T cells in non-severe SARS-CoV-2 infection. MiXCR was run by TCRdb on the 5' RACE reads, yielding one entry per CDR3 protein. The sample comprises 75,000 to 100,000 distinct CDR3 sequences, roughly 15% of which are singletons, and about 0.58% rests with the top ten. Trimming stripped 4 bases from V and 1 base from J, with 11 bases between. Per the germline V gene, CDR1 is SGHRS and CDR2 is YFSETQ. This CDR3 contains 15 residues. The sequenced sample consisted of whole blood. The gene calls are TRBV5-1 and TRBJ2-2, with D possibly matching TRBD1 (6 bases). This receptor was obtained from an adult who was a healthcare worker with PCR-confirmed SARS-CoV-2 infection or an uninfected control (not recorded which). The DNA of the CDR3 is TGCGCCAGCAGCAAACAGGGAGAGAACACCGGGGAGCTGTTTTTT. It yields the protein CASSKQGENTGELFF.